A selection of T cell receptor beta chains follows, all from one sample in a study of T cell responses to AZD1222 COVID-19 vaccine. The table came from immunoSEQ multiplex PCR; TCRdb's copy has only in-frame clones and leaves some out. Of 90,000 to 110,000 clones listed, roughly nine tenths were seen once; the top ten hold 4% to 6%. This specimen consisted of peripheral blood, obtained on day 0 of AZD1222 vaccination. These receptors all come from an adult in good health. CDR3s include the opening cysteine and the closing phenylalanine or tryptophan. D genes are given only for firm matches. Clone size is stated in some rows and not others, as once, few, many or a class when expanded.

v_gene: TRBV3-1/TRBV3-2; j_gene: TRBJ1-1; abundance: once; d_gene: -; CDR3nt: TGTGCCAGCAGCAAAAAGGGTAGCTCGAACACTGAAGCTTTCTTT; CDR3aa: CASSKKGSSNTEAFF
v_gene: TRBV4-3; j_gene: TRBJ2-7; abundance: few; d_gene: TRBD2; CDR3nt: TGCGCCAGCAGCCAAGGACTAGCGGGAGGGCCCAACGAGCAGTACTTC; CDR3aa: CASSQGLAGGPNEQYF
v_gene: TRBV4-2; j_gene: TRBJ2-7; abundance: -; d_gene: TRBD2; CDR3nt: TGTGCCAGCAGCCAAGAAGCGGGAGTCAGGGTCGAGCAGTACTTC; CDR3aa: CASSQEAGVRVEQYF
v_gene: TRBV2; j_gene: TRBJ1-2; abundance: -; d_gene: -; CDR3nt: TGTGCCAGCGGGTTCATGGGGGCCGTCTATGGCTACACCTTC; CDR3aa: CASGFMGAVYGYTF
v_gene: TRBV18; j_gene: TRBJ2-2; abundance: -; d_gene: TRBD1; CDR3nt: TGTGCCAGCTCTCGACAGGGGAACACCGGGGAGCTGTTTTTT; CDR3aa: CASSRQGNTGELFF
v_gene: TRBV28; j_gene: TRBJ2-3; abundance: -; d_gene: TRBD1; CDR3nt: TGTGCCAGCAGTCCGGGACAGGGGGCTACAGATACGCAGTATTTT; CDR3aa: CASSPGQGATDTQYF
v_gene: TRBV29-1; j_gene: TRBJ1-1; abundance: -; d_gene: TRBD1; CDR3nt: TGCAGCGTATTGGGACAGGCGAACACTGAAGCTTTCTTT; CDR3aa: CSVLGQANTEAFF
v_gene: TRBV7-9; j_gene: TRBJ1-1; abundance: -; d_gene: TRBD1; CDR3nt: TGTGCCAGCATCACAGGGGTTGGGGATGGCACTGAAGCTTTCTTT; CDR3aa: CASITGVGDGTEAFF
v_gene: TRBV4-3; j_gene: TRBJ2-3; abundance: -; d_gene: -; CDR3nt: TGCGCCAGCAGCCAACAAACGACAGATACGCAGTATTTT; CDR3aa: CASSQQTTDTQYF
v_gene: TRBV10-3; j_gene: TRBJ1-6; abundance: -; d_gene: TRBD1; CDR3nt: TGTGCCATCAGCCGGGACAGGGTAGGGTCACCCCTCCACTTT; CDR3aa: CAISRDRVGSPLHF
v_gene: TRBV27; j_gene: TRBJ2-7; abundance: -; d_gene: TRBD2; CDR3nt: TGTGCCAGCAGCCCCACCCGCCCTTGGACTAGCGTCACCTACGAGCAGTACTTC; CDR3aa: CASSPTRPWTSVTYEQYF
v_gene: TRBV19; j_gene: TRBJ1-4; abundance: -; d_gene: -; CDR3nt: TGTGCCAGTAGTATAGGTCTGACCCGAGGTAATGAAAAACTGTTTTTT; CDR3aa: CASSIGLTRGNEKLFF
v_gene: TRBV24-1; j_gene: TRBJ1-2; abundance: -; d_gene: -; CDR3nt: TGTGCCACCTTCGATCCGGGAAAAGGAGACTATGGCTACACCTTC; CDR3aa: CATFDPGKGDYGYTF
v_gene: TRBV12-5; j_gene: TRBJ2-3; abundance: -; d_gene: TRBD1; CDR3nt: TGTGCTAGTGGCCTAACGACAGGGGACACAGATACGCAGTATTTT; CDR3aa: CASGLTTGDTDTQYF
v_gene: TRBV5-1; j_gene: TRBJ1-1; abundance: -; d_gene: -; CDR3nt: TGCGCCAGCAGCGCTACACCGACTCGCGACACTGAAGCTTTCTTT; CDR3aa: CASSATPTRDTEAFF
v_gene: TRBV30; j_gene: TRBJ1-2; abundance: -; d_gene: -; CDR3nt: TGTGCCTGGAGTCTGGGAGGGTTCGTTTATGGCTACACCTTC; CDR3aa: CAWSLGGFVYGYTF
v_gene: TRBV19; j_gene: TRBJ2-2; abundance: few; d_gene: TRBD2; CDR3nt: TGTGCCAGTAGTACCTCGCCGGGACTAGCGGGAGTGAGCGGGGAGCTGTTTTTT; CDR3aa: CASSTSPGLAGVSGELFF
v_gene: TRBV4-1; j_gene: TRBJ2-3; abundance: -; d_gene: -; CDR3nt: TGCGCCAGCAGCCAGGGGGTCAGGGGGGCAGATACGCAGTATTTT; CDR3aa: CASSQGVRGADTQYF
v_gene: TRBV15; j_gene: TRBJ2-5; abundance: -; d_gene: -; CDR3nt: TGTGCCACCAGCAGAGATGGGGGTGTAGGTGAGACCCAGTACTTC; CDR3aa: CATSRDGGVGETQYF
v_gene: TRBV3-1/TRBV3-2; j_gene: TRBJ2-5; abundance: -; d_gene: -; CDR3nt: TGTGCCAGCAGCCAAGATGTCCCAGATCAAGAGACCCAGTACTTC; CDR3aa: CASSQDVPDQETQYF
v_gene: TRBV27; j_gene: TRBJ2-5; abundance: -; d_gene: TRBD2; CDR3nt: TGTGCCAGCAGGAAACCCGGGACTAGCTTAGAGACCCAGTACTTC; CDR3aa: CASRKPGTSLETQYF
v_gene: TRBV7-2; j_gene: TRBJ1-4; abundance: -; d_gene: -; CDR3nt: TGTGCCAGCAGCTTACAACGGGGAAAGAATGAAAAACTGTTTTTT; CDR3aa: CASSLQRGKNEKLFF
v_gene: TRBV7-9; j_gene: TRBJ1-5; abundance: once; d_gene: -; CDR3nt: TGTGCCAGCAGCTCGGGCGACAATCAGCCCCAGCATTTT; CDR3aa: CASSSGDNQPQHF
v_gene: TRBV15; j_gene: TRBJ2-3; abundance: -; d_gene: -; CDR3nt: TGTGCCACCAGCGGAAGCGGAGCTAGCACAGATACGCAGTATTTT; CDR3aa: CATSGSGASTDTQYF
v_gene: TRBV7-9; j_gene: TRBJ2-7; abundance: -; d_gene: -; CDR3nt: TGTGCCAGCAGCGCAGGGCCACCCTGGGCAGAAGACTACGAGCAGTACTTC; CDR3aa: CASSAGPPWAEDYEQYF
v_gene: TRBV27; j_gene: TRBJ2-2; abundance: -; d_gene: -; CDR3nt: TGTGCCAGCAGTTTATATCCCCAGAACCCCCCGAACACCGGGGAGCTGTTTTTT; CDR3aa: CASSLYPQNPPNTGELFF
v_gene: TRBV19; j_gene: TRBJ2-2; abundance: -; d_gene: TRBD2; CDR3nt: TGTGCCAGTAGTATAGGCAGACTAGCACCGAACACCGGGGAGCTGTTTTTT; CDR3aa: CASSIGRLAPNTGELFF
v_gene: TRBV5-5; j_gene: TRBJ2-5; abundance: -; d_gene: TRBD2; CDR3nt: TGTGCCAGCAGCTCCGGGACTAGCGGGTTAGAGACCCAGTACTTC; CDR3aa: CASSSGTSGLETQYF
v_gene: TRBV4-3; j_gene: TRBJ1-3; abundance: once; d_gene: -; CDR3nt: TGCGCCAGCAGCCAAGACGACAGTGGAAACACCATATATTTT; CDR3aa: CASSQDDSGNTIYF
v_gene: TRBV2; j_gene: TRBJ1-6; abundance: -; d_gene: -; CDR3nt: TGTGCCAGCAGTGAAACACAGGCGTGGTCACCCCTCCACTTT; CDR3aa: CASSETQAWSPLHF
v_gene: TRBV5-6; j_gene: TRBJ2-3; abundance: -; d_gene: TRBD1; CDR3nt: TGTGCCAGCAGCTCCAGGGGGCCGGATACGCAGTATTTT; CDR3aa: CASSSRGPDTQYF
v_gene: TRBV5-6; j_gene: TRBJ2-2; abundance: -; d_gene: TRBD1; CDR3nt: TGTGCCAGCAGCTTGCGGGGACAGGGGAGGGCCGGGGAGCTGTTTTTT; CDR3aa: CASSLRGQGRAGELFF
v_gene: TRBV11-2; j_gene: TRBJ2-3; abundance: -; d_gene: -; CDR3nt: TGTGCCAGCAGCTCGGGACATTCGACAGATACGCAGTATTTT; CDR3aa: CASSSGHSTDTQYF
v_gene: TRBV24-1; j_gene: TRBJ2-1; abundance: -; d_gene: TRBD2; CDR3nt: TGTGCCACCAGTGATTTCTCCGGGACTAGCGAGCAGCGGGGCTCCTACAATGAGCAGTTCTTC; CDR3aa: CATSDFSGTSEQRGSYNEQFF
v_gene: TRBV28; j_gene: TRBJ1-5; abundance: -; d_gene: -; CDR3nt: TGTGCCAGCAGTTTCCTGGGGGACACGAACCAGCCCCAGCATTTT; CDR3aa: CASSFLGDTNQPQHF
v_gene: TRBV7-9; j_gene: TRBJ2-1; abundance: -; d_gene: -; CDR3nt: TGTGCCAGCAGCTCAGACGGTCCCCGCAGGTACAATGAGCAGTTCTTC; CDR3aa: CASSSDGPRRYNEQFF
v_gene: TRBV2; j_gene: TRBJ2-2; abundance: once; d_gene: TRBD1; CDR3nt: TGTGCCAGCAGTGAAAGAACAGGGGGCACCGGGGAGCTGTTTTTT; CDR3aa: CASSERTGGTGELFF
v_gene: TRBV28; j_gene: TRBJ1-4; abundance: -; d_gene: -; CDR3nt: TGTGCCAGCAGTTCCCGGCCTGAAAAACTGTTTTTT; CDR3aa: CASSSRPEKLFF
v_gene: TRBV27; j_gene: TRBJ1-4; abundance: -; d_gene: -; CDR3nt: TGTGCCAGCAGTTTATTCCCCCTACAGGCAACTAATGAAAAACTGTTTTTT; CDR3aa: CASSLFPLQATNEKLFF
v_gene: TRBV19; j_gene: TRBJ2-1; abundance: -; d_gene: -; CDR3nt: TGTGCCAGTAGGTCAACTCTAAGTGAGCAGTTCTTC; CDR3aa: CASRSTLSEQFF
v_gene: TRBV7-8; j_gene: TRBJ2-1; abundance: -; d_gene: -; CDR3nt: TGTGCCAGCAGCTTAGCCCCTCGGGATGAGCAGTTCTTC; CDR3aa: CASSLAPRDEQFF
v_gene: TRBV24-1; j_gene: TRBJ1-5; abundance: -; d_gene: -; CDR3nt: TGTGCCACCAGTGAAGAGGGGCGCAGGCCCCAGCATTTT; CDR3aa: CATSEEGRRPQHF
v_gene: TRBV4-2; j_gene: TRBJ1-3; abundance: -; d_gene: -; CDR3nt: TGTGCCAGCAGCCACAGGGCCGGAAACACCATATATTTT; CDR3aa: CASSHRAGNTIYF
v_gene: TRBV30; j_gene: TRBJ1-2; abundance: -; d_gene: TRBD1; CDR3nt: TGTGCCTGGAGTGAAGGGCAGGGGGCTAACTATGGCTACACCTTC; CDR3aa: CAWSEGQGANYGYTF
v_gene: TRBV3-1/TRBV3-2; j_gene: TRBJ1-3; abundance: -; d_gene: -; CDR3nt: TGTGCCAGCAGCCAAAAGGCCGTTGAGGGGAGCTCTGGAAACACCATATATTTT; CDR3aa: CASSQKAVEGSSGNTIYF
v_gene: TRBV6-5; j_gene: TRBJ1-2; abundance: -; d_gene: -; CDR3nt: TGTGCCAGCAGTTCCGGATACTATGGCTACACCTTC; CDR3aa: CASSSGYYGYTF
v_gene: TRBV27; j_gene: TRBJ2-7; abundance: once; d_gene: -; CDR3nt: TGTGCCAGCAGTTTATCGGGGAGTTACGAGCAGTACTTC; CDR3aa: CASSLSGSYEQYF
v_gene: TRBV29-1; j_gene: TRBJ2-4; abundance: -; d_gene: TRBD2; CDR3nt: TGCAGCGTTGCGGGAGGGCCATACATTCAGTACTTC; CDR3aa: CSVAGGPYIQYF
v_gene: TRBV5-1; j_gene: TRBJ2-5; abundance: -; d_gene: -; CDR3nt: TGCGCCAGCAGCCTGATTACGACCCAAGAGACCCAGTACTTC; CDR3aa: CASSLITTQETQYF
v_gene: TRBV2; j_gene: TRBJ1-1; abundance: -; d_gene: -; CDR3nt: TGTGCCAGCAGTGAAAGTCACTTGAACACTGAAGCTTTCTTT; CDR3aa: CASSESHLNTEAFF
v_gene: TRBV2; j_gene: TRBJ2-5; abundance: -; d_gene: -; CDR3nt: TGTGCCAGCAGTCTCCGGGACATCCTGTACCAAGAGACCCAGTACTTC; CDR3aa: CASSLRDILYQETQYF
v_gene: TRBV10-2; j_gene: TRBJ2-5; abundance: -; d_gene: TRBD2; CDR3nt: TGCGCCAGCAGTGAGATAATGGCTAGCGGGAGTGAGACCCAGTACTTC; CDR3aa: CASSEIMASGSETQYF
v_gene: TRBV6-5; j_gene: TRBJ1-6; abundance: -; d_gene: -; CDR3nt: TGTGCCAGTGGTAGCACCTATAATTCACCCCTCCACTTT; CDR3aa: CASGSTYNSPLHF
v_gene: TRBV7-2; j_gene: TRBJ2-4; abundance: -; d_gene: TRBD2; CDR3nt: TGTGCCAGCAGGCGGGGGGGCCTGGCGGGGCAAAACATTCAGTACTTC; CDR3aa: CASRRGGLAGQNIQYF